The 14 T cell receptor beta chains below were found in one sample sequenced in a study of shared clonotypes between healthy human individuals. The repertoire was sequenced with immunoSEQ multiplex PCR; TCRdb's copy has only in-frame clones and lacks some. The sample includes roughly 2,000,000 clones, about 93% of them seen just once. Terminally differentiated effector memory CD45RA+ cells were left out of the naive CD8 fraction, which was CD45RO-negative and positively selected for CCR7. Input material: naive CD8+ T cells from PBMCs. Every receptor here comes from a man aged 18 to 30 in good health. Some clones in this sample may be carry-over from other donors' samples.

This clone was seen a handful of times. The rearrangement joins TRBV4-1 to TRBJ1-5; D uncertain. V was pared by 0 bases and J by 8 bases, with 14 bases between. Looked up from germline, CDR1 is MGHRA and CDR2 is YSYEKL. CDR3 length: 15 amino acids. CDR3 protein: CASSQDLSSTEPQHF. CDR3 coding DNA: TGCGCCAGCAGCCAAGATTTGAGTAGCACTGAGCCCCAGCATTTT.

Only a few counts were recorded for this clone. The CDR3, as DNA: TGTGCCACCAGCAAAATGCAACAGGGAGCCTACGAGCAGTACTTC. Translating gives CATSKMQQGAYEQYF. The J gene is TRBJ2-7, the V gene TRBV15; perhaps TRBD1 as D (6 bases). The germline V gene has CDR1 LNHNV and CDR2 YYDKDF (reference sequence). This CDR3 comprises 15 residues. Trimming pared 4 bases from V and 2 bases from J, leaving 15 bases between.

The chain couples TRBV28 to TRBJ2-7; 9 nucleotides align to TRBD1. Trimming removed 6 bases from V and 6 bases from J; junction bases left unmatched: 6. Germline V gene data show CDR1 as MDHEN and CDR2 as SYDVKM. The CDR3 length is 13 residues. DNA for the CDR3: TGTGCCAGCAGGAATACAGGGGGCGGCGAGCAGTACTTC. As protein: CASRNTGGGEQYF.

The chain combines TRBV7-9 with TRBJ2-7; D might be TRBD1 (5 bases). Trimming stripped 2 bases from V and 6 bases from J, with 17 bases between. CDR3 size: 15 residues. The germline gives CDR1 SEHNR, CDR2 FQNEAQ (reference sequence). Here the CDR3 DNA reads TGTGCCAGCAGCTTACAGATGGGGCAATTTGGCGAGCAGTACTTC. Protein product: CASSLQMGQFGEQYF.

The chain uses TRBV27 and TRBJ2-1; 16 bases fit TRBD2. Germline CDR1 reads MNHEY; CDR2 reads SMNVEV (reference sequence). There are 18 residues in the CDR3. The V gene end was trimmed by 3 bases and the J gene end by 6 bases; junction bases not matched to a gene: 8. Here the CDR3 DNA reads TGTGCCAGCAGTTTGGGACTAGCGGGAGGGCCAGGGGGCAATGAGCAGTTCTTC. It encodes CASSLGLAGGPGGNEQFF.

V and J are TRBV15 and TRBJ2-1; D might be TRBD1 or TRBD2, each matching 6 bases. V lost 7 bases and J lost 0, with 10 bases in between. The length of the CDR3 is 14 residues. Per germline, CDR1 LNHNV and CDR2 YYDKDF (reference sequence). CDR3 loop: CATTSGASYNEQFF. The CDR3 DNA reads TGTGCCACCACTTCGGGGGCCTCCTACAATGAGCAGTTCTTC.

V and J are TRBV10-3 and TRBJ1-1, with D perhaps TRBD1 (6 bases). V was trimmed by 2 bases and J by 0 bases, leaving 22 bases between them. The CDR3 spans 19 residues. From germline, CDR1 is ENHRY and CDR2 SYGVKD. The CDR3 nucleotides read TGTGCCATCAGTGAGGATGTGGGGGCGATAGAAGGGATGAACACTGAAGCTTTCTTT. It encodes CAISEDVGAIEGMNTEAFF.

The CDR3 DNA sequence: TGTGCCAGCAGCAGACAGGGAGGAGGGACTGAAGCTTTCTTT. The encoded protein is CASSRQGGGTEAFF. The V and J genes are TRBV5-6 and TRBJ1-1; 7 bases match TRBD1. V shed 4 bases, J shed 5 bases, and the junction held 8 bases outside the gene matches. The CDR3 is 14 amino acids. Germline CDR1 SGHDT, CDR2 YYEEEE.

This sequence joins TRBV7-9 and TRBJ2-6; 7 bases map to TRBD1. Trimming took 6 bases from V and 0 from J; bases not matched to a gene: 8. The CDR3 is made up of 17 amino acids. The germline V gene encodes CDR1 SEHNR and CDR2 FQNEAQ (reference sequence). The CDR3: CASRDRPTSSGANVLTF. The CDR3 DNA reads TGTGCCAGCAGGGACAGGCCGACCAGCTCTGGGGCCAACGTCCTGACTTTC.

The chain links TRBV6-5 to TRBJ2-1; a possible D gene is TRBD1 (5 bases). V was pared by 2 bases and J by 0 bases, with 11 bases between. The CDR3 is made up of 16 amino acids. In germline, CDR1 is MNHEY, CDR2 SVGAGI. The CDR3 DNA reads TGTGCCAGCAGTTACGAACAGGTTAGCTCCTACAATGAGCAGTTCTTC. Protein product: CASSYEQVSSYNEQFF.

J is TRBJ2-3 and V is TRBV15, with a possible D match to TRBD2 (6 bases). Between the trimmed V and J ends, which lost 3 bases and 6 bases, there was a span of 13 bases. CDR1 and CDR2 (germline): LNHNV, YYDKDF (reference sequence). The CDR3 is 14 amino acids. CDR3 region: CATSRGGSADTQYF. DNA of the CDR3: TGTGCCACCAGCAGGGGGGGATCCGCCGATACGCAGTATTTT. The full variable domain, its missing parts supplied by reference TRBV15 and TRBJ2-3, is DAMVIQNPRYQVTQFGKPVTLSCSQTLNHNVMYWYQQKSSQAPKLLFHYYDKDFNNEADTPDNFQSRRPNTSFCFLDIRSPGLGDTAMYLCATSRGGSADTQYFGPGTRLTVL.

The chain has TRBV2 and TRBJ1-1; D possibly corresponds to TRBD1 (6 bases). Trimming took 6 bases from V and 1 from J, leaving 12 bases between them. The length of the CDR3 is 14 residues. Germline V gene sequence: CDR1 SNHLY, CDR2 FYNNEI. CDR3 sequence reads: CASREQGSNTEAFF. CDR3 DNA: TGTGCCAGCAGGGAACAGGGTTCGAACACTGAAGCTTTCTTT.

This chain links TRBV7-8 with TRBJ2-5; 12 positions match TRBD2. The CDR3 length is 19 residues. The germline V gene encodes CDR1 SGHVS and CDR2 FQNEAQ. Unmatched junction bases numbered 16, after V lost 2 bases and J lost 6 bases. The CDR3 is CASSLPSGLAGGPGKTQYF. CDR3 coding DNA: TGTGCCAGCAGCTTACCATCTGGGCTAGCGGGAGGGCCAGGGAAGACCCAGTACTTC. Supplemented by reference TRBV7-8 and TRBJ2-5, the full variable domain reads GAGVSQSPRYKVAKRGQDVALRCDPISGHVSLFWYQQALGQGPEFLTYFQNEAQLDKSGLPSDRFFAERPEGSVSTLKIQRTQQEDSAVYLCASSLPSGLAGGPGKTQYFGPGTRLLVL.

This chain links TRBV5-1 with TRBJ1-2; no clear D. The V end lost 2 bases, the J end lost 8 bases, and 13 bases lay between the germline ends. There are 13 residues in the CDR3. CDR1 and CDR2 from the germline V gene are SGHRS and YFSETQ. The CDR3 loop is CASSLTGRGGYTF. CDR3 in DNA: TGCGCCAGCAGCTTAACGGGCCGAGGAGGCTACACCTTC.